The 2 T cell receptor beta chains below come from one sample, sequenced in a study of graft-versus-host responses after intestinal transplantation. The data were produced by immunoSEQ multiplex PCR, yet TCRdb's version contains in-frame clones alone and is incomplete. The table lists some 44,000 clones, approximately 94% of them singletons. The source material was PBMCs, sampled around 350 days after intestinal transplant. All receptors derive from a human patient who received an intestinal transplant, so some T cells may come from the graft donor.

The V call is TRBV7-9, the J call TRBJ1-6; no firm D call. Trimming cost V 4 bases and J 1 base, with 14 bases left between them. The germline CDR1 and CDR2 sequences are SEHNR and FQNEAQ (reference sequence). The CDR3 runs to 17 residues. CDR3 sequence reads: CASSSGRLGSYNSPLHF. In nucleotides, the CDR3 is TGTGCCAGCAGCTCCGGCCGCCTAGGGTCCTATAATTCACCCCTCCACTTT. The entire variable domain, with the rest obtained from reference TRBV7-9 and TRBJ1-6, is as follows: DTGVSQNPRHKITKRGQNVTFRCDPISEHNRLYWYRQTLGQGPEFLTYFQNEAQLEKSRLLSDRFSAERPKGSFSTLEIQRTEQGDSAMYLCASSSGRLGSYNSPLHFGNGTRLTVT.

V usage is TRBV5-5 and J usage is TRBJ2-3; 12 nucleotides align to TRBD2. V shed 2 bases, J shed 2 bases, and the junction held 9 bases outside the gene matches. The CDR3 covers 18 residues. Germline-derived CDR1 and CDR2 are SGHKS and YYEKEE (reference sequence). CDR3 nucleotide sequence: TGTGCCAGCAGCTTAGGCCCGGGACTAGCGGGTCACACAGATACGCAGTATTTT. The encoded protein is CASSLGPGLAGHTDTQYF. Full variable domain (rest looked up from reference TRBV5-5 and TRBJ2-3): DAGVTQSPTHLIKTRGQQVTLRCSPISGHKSVSWYQQVLGQGPQFIFQYYEKEERGRGNFPDRFSARQFPNYSSELNVNALLLGDSALYLCASSLGPGLAGHTDTQYFGPGTRLTVL.